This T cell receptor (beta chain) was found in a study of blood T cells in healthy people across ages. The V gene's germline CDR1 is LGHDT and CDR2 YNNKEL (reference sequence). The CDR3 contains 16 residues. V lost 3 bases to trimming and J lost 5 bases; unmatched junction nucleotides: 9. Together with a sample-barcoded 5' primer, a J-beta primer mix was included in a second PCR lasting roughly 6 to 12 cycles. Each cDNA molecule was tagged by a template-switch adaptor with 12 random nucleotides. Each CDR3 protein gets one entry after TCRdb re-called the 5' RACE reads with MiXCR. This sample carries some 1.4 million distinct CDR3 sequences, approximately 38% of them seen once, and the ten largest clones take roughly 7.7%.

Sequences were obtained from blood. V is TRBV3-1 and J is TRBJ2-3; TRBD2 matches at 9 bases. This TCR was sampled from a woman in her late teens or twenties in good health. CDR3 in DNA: TGTGCCAGCAGCCAGGGACTAGCCGGAGCTTTAGATACGCAGTATTTT. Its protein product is CASSQGLAGALDTQYF.